These T cell receptor beta chains were read from a single sample in a study of blood T cell repertoires in COVID-19. Produced via immunoSEQ multiplex PCR; TCRdb's table is partial and in-frame only. The top ten hold 4.7% of the sample, which has hundreds of thousands of clones, 82% seen once. Sequencing was done on a sample of peripheral blood. The receptors come from a woman in her seventies with acute or convalescent COVID-19. Both conserved end residues are part of each CDR3. The D gene is left open where the match is weak. Some rows have no size entry. The others give once, few or many, or a class for an expanded clone.

>TRBD1|TRBV9|-|TRBJ2-1
TGTGCCAGCAGCCTCCAGGGACAGGGGTACAATGAGCAGTTCTTC
CASSLQGQGYNEQFF
>-|TRBV12-3/TRBV12-4|-|TRBJ2-5
TGTGCCAGCAGTTTAGGAGGGAAAGAGACCCAGTACTTC
CASSLGGKETQYF
>TRBD1|TRBV10-3|-|TRBJ1-2
TGTGCCATCAGTGAGGGGGGACAGGGAGACTATGGCTACACCTTC
CAISEGGQGDYGYTF
>-|TRBV2|-|TRBJ1-5
TGTGCCAGCAGTCGAGGTGAGAGCAATCAGCCCCAGCATTTT
CASSRGESNQPQHF
>-|TRBV6-5|-|TRBJ1-1
TGTGCCAGCGGATCAGGGGCGCGGAAAACTGAAGCTTTCTTT
CASGSGARKTEAFF
>-|TRBV5-1|-|TRBJ2-7
TGCGCCAGCAGCTTGGTTCAGGGGCCCTCCTACGAGCAGTACTTC
CASSLVQGPSYEQYF
>-|TRBV6-5|-|TRBJ2-1
TGTGCCAGCAGTTACGGGGGGGCCGGGTACAATGAGCAGTTCTTC
CASSYGGAGYNEQFF
>-|TRBV19|-|TRBJ1-1
TGTGCCAGTAGTGCAAACCGGGGGAACACTGAAGCTTTCTTT
CASSANRGNTEAFF
>-|TRBV6-5|-|TRBJ1-2
TGTGCCACCGCTACAGACAGCAGGGCTGGCTACACCTTC
CATATDSRAGYTF
>TRBD2|TRBV7-2|-|TRBJ2-7
TGTGCCAGCAGCTTAGTCACTAGCGGGGGGCTCTACGAGCAGTACTTC
CASSLVTSGGLYEQYF
>TRBD1|TRBV5-1|-|TRBJ2-7
TGCGCCAGCAGCTCGATGACAGGGGCGATCTACGAGCAGTACTTC
CASSSMTGAIYEQYF
>-|TRBV14|-|TRBJ1-6
TGTGCCAGCAGCCAAGATTTCGTAACTCCCCTCCACTTT
CASSQDFVTPLHF
>TRBD2|TRBV6-6|-|TRBJ2-7
TGTGCCAGCAGCCCACTAGCGGGGGGCCGATACGAGCAGTACTTC
CASSPLAGGRYEQYF
>-|TRBV29-1|-|TRBJ1-2
TGCAGCATAGAAGTACAGGGTTTTGGCGGCTACACCTTC
CSIEVQGFGGYTF
>TRBD1|TRBV2|-|TRBJ1-4
TGTGCCAGCGCTTTCGACAGGGCAACTAATGAAAAACTGTTTTTT
CASAFDRATNEKLFF
>-|TRBV6-5|-|TRBJ2-3
TGTGCCAGCAGTTACAGGACAAGCACAGATACGCAGTATTTT
CASSYRTSTDTQYF
>TRBD1|TRBV27|-|TRBJ2-1
TGTGCCAGCAGTTTCTGGACAGGGAATGAGCAGTTCTTC
CASSFWTGNEQFF
>TRBD2|TRBV5-4|-|TRBJ2-5
TGTGCCAGCATGCTAGCGGGGGCCCAAGAGACCCAGTACTTC
CASMLAGAQETQYF
>-|TRBV4-3|-|TRBJ2-2
TGCGCCAGCAGCCAAGGGACGGGAACTACCGGGGAGCTGTTTTTT
CASSQGTGTTGELFF
>TRBD2|TRBV11-2|-|TRBJ2-1
TGTGCCAGCAGCTTAAGCGGGGAGCGATACAATGAGCAGTTCTTC
CASSLSGERYNEQFF
>-|TRBV10-3|few|TRBJ1-1
TGTGCCATCAGTGAGTCGGGGGGAACTGAAGCTTTCTTT
CAISESGGTEAFF
>-|TRBV18|many|TRBJ2-7
TGTGCCAGCTCTTCTGGAAGGGGCCACGAGCAGTACTTC
CASSSGRGHEQYF
>TRBD1|TRBV28|-|TRBJ1-1
TGTGCCAGCAGTTTACCGGGACAGAATGAAGCTTTCTTT
CASSLPGQNEAFF
>-|TRBV19|-|TRBJ1-4
TGTGCCAGTAGTAGGGAGGGACATAATGAAAAACTGTTTTTT
CASSREGHNEKLFF
>TRBD2|TRBV27|-|TRBJ2-5
TGTGCCAGCAGGGAGGAAGGGGGACTAGCGCCGCGGGGATGGACCCAGTACTTC
CASREEGGLAPRGWTQYF
>-|TRBV11-2|-|TRBJ1-1
TGTGCCAGCAGCTCTCAACAGGGAACTGAAGCTTTCTTT
CASSSQQGTEAFF
>TRBD1|TRBV3-1/TRBV3-2|-|TRBJ1-1
TGTGCCAGCAGCCAAGTTATATCCCCCGGGACAGTAACTGAAGCTTTCTTT
CASSQVISPGTVTEAFF
>-|TRBV6-5|-|TRBJ1-2
TGTGCCAGCAGTTACGACATCACTAACTATGGCTACACCTTC
CASSYDITNYGYTF
>-|TRBV6-6|-|TRBJ1-2
TGTGCCAGCAGTACCGCCGGGACACCCTATGGCTACACCTTC
CASSTAGTPYGYTF
>-|TRBV4-2|-|TRBJ2-2
TGTGCCAGCAGCCAAGATGGGAGGGGGGCCGAGGAGCTGTTTTTT
CASSQDGRGAEELFF
>TRBD1|TRBV5-1|-|TRBJ2-7
TGCGCCAGCAGCTCCCCTTTGACAGGGGTGGGCAGGAACGAGCAGTACTTC
CASSSPLTGVGRNEQYF
>-|TRBV12-3/TRBV12-4|-|TRBJ1-2
TGTGCCAGCACACACCGGAGGCTTGGTGGCTACACCTTC
CASTHRRLGGYTF
>-|TRBV11-2|-|TRBJ1-2
TGTGCCAGCAGCTTAGACCTAACAGCCTATGGCTACACCTTC
CASSLDLTAYGYTF
>-|TRBV18|-|TRBJ2-7
TGTGCCAGCTCACCACCCTACGGCTCCTACGAGCAGTACTTC
CASSPPYGSYEQYF
>-|TRBV19|-|TRBJ1-1
TGTGCCAGTAGTACTCGGACACCCGTCGAAGCTTTCTTT
CASSTRTPVEAFF
>TRBD2|TRBV7-2|-|TRBJ2-1
TGTGCCAGCAGCTCGGGGACTAGCTACTACAATGAGCAGTTCTTC
CASSSGTSYYNEQFF
>TRBD1|TRBV6-5|-|TRBJ1-6
TGTGCCAGCACCGTCAGGCAGGGGGGCAATTCACCCCTCCACTTT
CASTVRQGGNSPLHF
>TRBD2|TRBV18|few|TRBJ2-7
TGTGCCAGCTCGATAAATCCACGAGCGGGGATCCACGAGCAGTACTTC
CASSINPRAGIHEQYF
>TRBD1|TRBV28|-|TRBJ1-4
TGTGCCAGCAGTTTGCCGACAGGGGGGAAGGAAAAACTGTTTTTT
CASSLPTGGKEKLFF
>-|TRBV6-4|few|TRBJ2-2
TGTGCCAGCAGTGAACAGGGTGATTTGAACACCGGGGAGCTGTTTTTT
CASSEQGDLNTGELFF
>TRBD1|TRBV2|-|TRBJ2-7
TGTGCCAGCAGTGCCGACAGGGGCCCCTACGAGCAGTACTTC
CASSADRGPYEQYF
>-|TRBV18|-|TRBJ2-7
TGTGCCAGCTCACTGACGCGGGGCTACGAGCAGTACTTC
CASSLTRGYEQYF
>TRBD1|TRBV7-2|-|TRBJ1-3
TGTGCCAGCAGCTTTTGGACAGGGGGCTCTGGAAACACCATATATTTT
CASSFWTGGSGNTIYF
>-|TRBV4-1|-|TRBJ1-5
TGCGCCAGCAGCCAAGATGGGGGCACAGCGCAATCAGCCCAGCATTTT
CASSQDGGTAQSAQHF
>-|TRBV5-1|-|TRBJ1-1
TGCGCCAGCTCTGCGTTAGGGGAATCGAACACTGAAGCTTTCTTT
CASSALGESNTEAFF
>TRBD2|TRBV7-6|once|TRBJ2-3
TGTGCCAGCAGCTTAGGACTAGCGGGGTCTACTAGCACAGATACGCAGTATTTT
CASSLGLAGSTSTDTQYF
>-|TRBV10-3|once|TRBJ2-7
TGTGCCATCAGTGTGAAAGGCGGCTCCTACGAGCAGTACTTC
CAISVKGGSYEQYF
>TRBD1|TRBV5-1|-|TRBJ2-7
TGCGCCAGCCGGGACAGCGGCTCCTACGAGCAGTACTTC
CASRDSGSYEQYF
>TRBD1|TRBV11-2|-|TRBJ1-5
TGTGCCAGCAGCTTAGGGACAGGGGTCGATCAGCCCCAGCATTTT
CASSLGTGVDQPQHF
>TRBD1|TRBV27|-|TRBJ1-2
TGTGCCAGTTCAGGGGGTAGGGGAAACTATGGCTACACCTTC
CASSGGRGNYGYTF
>-|TRBV5-6|-|TRBJ1-5
TGTGCCAGCAGCTTGAGGCCGGACTATAGCAATCAGCCCCAGCATTTT
CASSLRPDYSNQPQHF
>TRBD2|TRBV4-1|-|TRBJ2-1
TGCGCCAGCAGCCAAGAAACTAGCGCCTACAATGAGCAGTTCTTC
CASSQETSAYNEQFF
>-|TRBV6-1|-|TRBJ1-2
TGTGCCAGCAGTGAAGGCGGGTGGGATGGCTACACCTTC
CASSEGGWDGYTF
>-|TRBV15|-|TRBJ1-4
TGTGCCACCAGCCGGGGAACAACTAATGAAAAACTGTTTTTT
CATSRGTTNEKLFF
>-|TRBV5-6|-|TRBJ1-2
TGTGCCAGCAGGCAGGGAATGGACTATGGCTACACCTTC
CASRQGMDYGYTF
>TRBD2|TRBV5-4|-|TRBJ2-5
TGTGCCAGCAGCCGGACTAGCTCAGGGGAGACCCAGTACTTC
CASSRTSSGETQYF
>-|TRBV5-4|-|TRBJ1-2
TGTGCCAGCAGCTTGTTTAATTTCGGTGGCTACACCTTC
CASSLFNFGGYTF